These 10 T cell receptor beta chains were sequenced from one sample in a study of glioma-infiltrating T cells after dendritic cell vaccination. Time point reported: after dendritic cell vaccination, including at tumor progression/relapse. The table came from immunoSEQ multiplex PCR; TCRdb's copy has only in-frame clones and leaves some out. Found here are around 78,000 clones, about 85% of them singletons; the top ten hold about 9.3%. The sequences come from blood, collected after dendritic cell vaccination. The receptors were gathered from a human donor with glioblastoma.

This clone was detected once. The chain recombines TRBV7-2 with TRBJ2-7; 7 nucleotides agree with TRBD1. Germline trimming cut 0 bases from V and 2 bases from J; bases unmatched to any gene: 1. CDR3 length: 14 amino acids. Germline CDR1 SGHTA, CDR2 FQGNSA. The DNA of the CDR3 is TGTGCCAGCAGCTTAGCACAGGGGACCTACGAGCAGTACTTC. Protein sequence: CASSLAQGTYEQYF.

CDR3 nucleotide sequence: TGTGCCAGCAGCCAGGATACCTATGGCTACACCTTC. Encoded protein: CASSQDTYGYTF. The genes are TRBV5-4 and TRBJ1-2; no clear D gene. There are 12 residues in the CDR3. The V and J ends lost 4 bases and 4 bases respectively, with 8 bases between them. Germline V gene lookup returns CDR1 SGHNT and CDR2 YYREEE (reference sequence).

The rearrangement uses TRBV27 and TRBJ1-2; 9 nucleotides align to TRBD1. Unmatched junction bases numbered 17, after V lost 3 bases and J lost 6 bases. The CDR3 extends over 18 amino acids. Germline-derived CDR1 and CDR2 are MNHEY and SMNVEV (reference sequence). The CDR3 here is CASSLTDRGRTGLNGYTF. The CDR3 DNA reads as TGTGCCAGCAGTTTGACGGACAGGGGTCGAACGGGCCTAAATGGCTACACCTTC.

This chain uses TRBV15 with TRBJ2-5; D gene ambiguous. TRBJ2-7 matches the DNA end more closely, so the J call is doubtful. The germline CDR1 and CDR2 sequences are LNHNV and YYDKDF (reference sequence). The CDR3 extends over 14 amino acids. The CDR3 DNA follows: TGTGCCACCAGCTACAGTATCTTGGGCTCCGAGCAGTACTTC. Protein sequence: CATSYSILGSEQYF.

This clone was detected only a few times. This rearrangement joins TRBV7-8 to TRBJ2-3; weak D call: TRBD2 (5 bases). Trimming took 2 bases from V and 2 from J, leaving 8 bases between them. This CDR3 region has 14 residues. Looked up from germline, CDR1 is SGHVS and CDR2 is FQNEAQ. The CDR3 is CASSLMGVTDTQYF. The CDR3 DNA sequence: TGTGCCAGCAGCTTAATGGGAGTCACAGATACGCAGTATTTT.

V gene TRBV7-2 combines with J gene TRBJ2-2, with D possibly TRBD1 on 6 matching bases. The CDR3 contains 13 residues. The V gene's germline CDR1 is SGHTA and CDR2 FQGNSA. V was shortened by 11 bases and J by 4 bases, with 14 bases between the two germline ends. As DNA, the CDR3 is TGTGCCGTCTCAGGGGTGGGCACCGGGGAGCTGTTTTTT. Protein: CAVSGVGTGELFF.

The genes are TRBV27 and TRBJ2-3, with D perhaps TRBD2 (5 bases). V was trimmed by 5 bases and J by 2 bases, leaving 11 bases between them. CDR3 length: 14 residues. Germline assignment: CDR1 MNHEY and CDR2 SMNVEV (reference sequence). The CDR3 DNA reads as TGTGCCAGCAGTCGAGGGCGCGACACAGATACGCAGTATTTT. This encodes CASSRGRDTDTQYF.

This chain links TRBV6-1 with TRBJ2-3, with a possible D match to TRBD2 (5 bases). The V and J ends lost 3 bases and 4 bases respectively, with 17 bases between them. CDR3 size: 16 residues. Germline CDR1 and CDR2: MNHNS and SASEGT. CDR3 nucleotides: TGTGCCAGCAGTGATGGAGGCAACACCGGATCAGATACGCAGTATTTT. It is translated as CASSDGGNTGSDTQYF.

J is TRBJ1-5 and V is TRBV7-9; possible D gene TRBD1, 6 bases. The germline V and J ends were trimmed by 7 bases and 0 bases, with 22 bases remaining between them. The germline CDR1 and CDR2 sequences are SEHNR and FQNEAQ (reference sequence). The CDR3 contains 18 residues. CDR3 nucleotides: TGTGCCAGCATTATAACGGGACATGAGCCGTATAGCAATCAGCCCCAGCATTTT. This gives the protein CASIITGHEPYSNQPQHF.

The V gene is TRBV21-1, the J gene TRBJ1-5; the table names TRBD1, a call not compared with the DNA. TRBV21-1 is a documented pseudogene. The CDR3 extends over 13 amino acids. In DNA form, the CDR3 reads TGTGCCAGCAGCCAGGGGACAAATCAGCCCCAGCATTTT. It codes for CASSQGTNQPQHF.